These 2 T cell receptor beta chains came from one sample sequenced in a study of blood T cell repertoires in COVID-19. Libraries were prepared by immunoSEQ multiplex PCR; TCRdb keeps only in-frame clonotypes and omits some of them. The table records 35,000 to 50,000 clones, around nine tenths of them present only once. The sequencing sample was made of peripheral blood. The origin of the receptors is a human donor in a cohort sampled during active COVID-19.

The chain recombines TRBV5-1 with TRBJ2-7; tentatively, D is TRBD1 (6 bases). The CDR3 contains 15 residues. V was shortened by 0 bases and J by 2 bases, with 12 bases between the two germline ends. CDR1 is SGHRS and CDR2 is YFSETQ in the germline V gene. The CDR3 DNA follows: TGCGCCAGCAGCTTGGTGTCAGGGGAAACCTACGAGCAGTACTTC. Amino acid sequence: CASSLVSGETYEQYF.

The chain uses TRBV6-1 and TRBJ2-2; D is ambiguous. Germline assignment: CDR1 MNHNS and CDR2 SASEGT. V dropped 2 bases and J dropped 6 bases, with 7 bases sitting between them. The CDR3 sequence is 13 residues long. CDR3 residues: CASSESTPGELFF. The CDR3 coding sequence is TGTGCCAGCAGTGAATCTACGCCCGGGGAGCTGTTTTTT.